A single sample is the source of the 27 T cell receptor beta chains below, sequenced in a study of blood T cell repertoires in COVID-19. Sequenced by immunoSEQ multiplex PCR; TCRdb stores in-frame clones only, minus some. The data hold 50,000 to 65,000 clones, with about four fifths observed a single time. The sample taken for sequencing was peripheral blood. The origin of the receptors is a man aged 60-69 years with COVID-19, enrolled during active disease.

The V call is TRBV6-4, the J call TRBJ2-5; a possible D gene is TRBD2 (6 bases). This CDR3 spans 12 amino acids. Deletions cut 2 bases from V and 5 bases from J, with 6 bases between. Per germline, CDR1 MRHNA and CDR2 SNTAGT. CDR3 sequence reads: CASSDGGETQYF. CDR3 DNA sequence: TGTGCCAGCAGTGACGGGGGGGAGACCCAGTACTTC.

The rearrangement links TRBV6-2 or TRBV6-3 to TRBJ2-5, with 9 nucleotides matching TRBD1. The V gene end was trimmed by 4 bases and the J gene end by 4 bases; junction bases not matched to a gene: 7. The germline gives CDR1 MNHEY, CDR2 SVGEGT. The CDR3 has 15 residues. The CDR3 sequence is CASSSPGQGRETQYF. In DNA form, the CDR3 reads TGTGCCAGCAGTTCCCCGGGACAGGGAAGAGAGACCCAGTACTTC.

J is TRBJ2-7 and V is TRBV5-1, with 10 positions matching TRBD2. Looked up from germline, CDR1 is SGHRS and CDR2 is YFSETQ. V gave up 0 bases and J gave up 2 bases; unmatched junction bases: 2. The CDR3 is made up of 15 amino acids. CDR3 loop: CASSLGGTSAYEQYF. The CDR3 coding sequence is TGCGCCAGCAGCTTGGGCGGGACTAGCGCCTACGAGCAGTACTTC.

The rearrangement uses TRBV19 and TRBJ1-1; D not resolved. The ends were cut back, 7 bases at V and 4 bases at J, with 19 bases in the middle. Germline lookup yields CDR1 LNHDA and CDR2 SQIVND (reference sequence). There are 15 residues in the CDR3. CDR3 sequence reads: CASTNRGYLGTEAFF. CDR3 DNA sequence: TGTGCCAGTACCAACCGGGGATATTTGGGCACTGAAGCTTTCTTT.

This sequence joins TRBV11-1 and TRBJ2-7, with TRBD1 matching over 9 bases. The CDR3 runs to 14 residues. Germline V lookup: CDR1 SGHAT, CDR2 FQDESV (reference sequence). The ends lost 5 bases at V and 5 bases at J; junction bases unmatched: 7. The CDR3 loop reads CASSPPDRGDEQYF. As DNA, the CDR3 is TGTGCCAGCAGCCCCCCGGACAGGGGCGACGAGCAGTACTTC.

The rearrangement uses TRBV18 and TRBJ2-5, with 12 bases lining up with TRBD1. Per the germline V gene, CDR1 is KGHSH and CDR2 is LQKENI. V lost 3 bases to trimming and J lost 5 bases; unmatched junction nucleotides: 7. This CDR3 comprises 16 residues. For the CDR3, the DNA is TGTGCCAGCTCACCTCCGGGGACAGGGGGCTATGAGACCCAGTACTTC. Amino acid sequence: CASSPPGTGGYETQYF.

The V call is TRBV3-1 (or the pseudogene TRBV3-2), the J call TRBJ2-6; TRBD1 agrees at 7 bases. Germline V CDR1 and CDR2: LGHDT, YNNKEL (reference sequence). With 0 bases clipped from V and 0 bases from J, the junction kept 11 bases outside the gene matches. CDR3 length equals 20 residues. The CDR3 protein is CASSQDQAGGLFSGANVLTF. The CDR3 DNA is TGTGCCAGCAGCCAAGATCAGGCAGGGGGTCTATTCTCTGGGGCCAACGTCCTGACTTTC.

The rearrangement uses TRBV7-6 and TRBJ2-7; TRBD2 matches 12 bases. Germline loops: CDR1 SGHVS, CDR2 FNYEAQ. Trimming removed 1 base from V and 5 bases from J; junction bases left unmatched: 3. CDR3 size: 15 residues. The chain's CDR3 is CASSLGTSGAHEQYF. The CDR3 coding sequence is TGTGCCAGCAGCTTAGGGACTAGCGGGGCCCACGAGCAGTACTTC.

This rearrangement joins TRBV4-2 to TRBJ2-1; TRBD2 aligns across 15 bases. V lost 4 bases and J lost 0; bases outside the gene matches: 10. Germline V lookup: CDR1 LGHNA, CDR2 YNFKEQ. The CDR3 totals 20 residues. The CDR3 region has the DNA TGTGCCAGCAGCCGGGCAGAGGGACTAGCGGGAGGAAGCTCCTACAATGAGCAGTTCTTC. Protein product: CASSRAEGLAGGSSYNEQFF.

This chain links TRBV24-1 with TRBJ1-1; D unclear. The CDR3 loop spans 14 amino acids. Germline V gives CDR1 KGHDR, CDR2 SFDVKD. V lost 3 bases to trimming and J lost 1 base, with 8 bases between them. CDR3 coding DNA: TGTGCCACCAGTGATAGGCACAGGAACACTGAAGCTTTCTTT. Amino acids: CATSDRHRNTEAFF.

The chain combines TRBV10-1 with TRBJ2-1; 7 bases agree with TRBD2. CDR3 size: 19 residues. V was pared by 1 base and J by 0 bases, with 12 bases of the junction left unmatched. Germline V gene lookup returns CDR1 WNHNN and CDR2 SYGVQD (reference sequence). In DNA, the CDR3 is TGCGCCAGCAGTGAGTTGGGAGTCGGGCGGGAGAGCTCCTACAATGAGCAGTTCTTC. Translated: CASSELGVGRESSYNEQFF.

Only one count was recorded for this clone. Here the CDR3 DNA reads TGTGCCAGCAGCCAACAGGGGGTAAAGTACTTC. Its translation is CASSQQGVKYF. The chain recombines TRBV3-1 (or the pseudogene TRBV3-2) with TRBJ2-7; TRBD1 aligns across 7 bases. The V gene's germline CDR1 is LGHDT and CDR2 YNNKEL (reference sequence). CDR3 size: 11 residues. V lost 2 bases and J lost 11; bases outside the gene matches: 3.

This rearrangement joins TRBV3-1 (or the pseudogene TRBV3-2) to TRBJ1-2; maybe TRBD1 (6 bases). V was clipped by 1 base and J by 5 bases, with 8 bases between them. The CDR3 contains 13 residues. Germline V gives CDR1 LGHDT, CDR2 YNNKEL (reference sequence). The CDR3 sequence: CASSQGQVYGYTF. The CDR3 bases are TGTGCCAGCAGCCAAGGACAGGTATATGGCTACACCTTC.

The chain combines TRBV10-3 with TRBJ1-6, with D tentatively TRBD1 (5 bases). The CDR3 extends over 13 amino acids. Between the trimmed V and J ends, which lost 10 bases and 9 bases, there was a span of 16 bases. From germline, CDR1 is ENHRY and CDR2 SYGVKD. For the CDR3, the DNA is TGTGCCACCGCCGGGCAGGGAAGTTCACCCCTCCACTTT. It yields the protein CATAGQGSSPLHF.

The chain has TRBV5-1 and TRBJ1-4; the D gene is possibly TRBD1 (5 bases). CDR1 and CDR2 from the germline V gene are SGHRS and YFSETQ. Trimming pared 2 bases from V and 8 bases from J, leaving 31 bases between. The CDR3 extends over 20 amino acids. The CDR3 spells CASSLGARSAGLKWSEKLFF. The DNA of the CDR3 is TGCGCCAGCAGCTTAGGAGCTCGTTCGGCAGGGCTGAAATGGTCGGAAAAACTGTTTTTT.

V and J are TRBV7-9 and TRBJ1-4; D gene ambiguous. Germline lookup yields CDR1 SEHNR and CDR2 FQNEAQ (reference sequence). This CDR3 contains 14 residues. Trimming removed 5 bases at V and 4 bases at J, with 11 bases between. The CDR3 is CASSLYSDNEKLFF. For the CDR3, the DNA is TGTGCCAGCAGCCTATACAGTGATAATGAAAAACTGTTTTTT.

The V and J genes are TRBV20-1 and TRBJ1-5, with a possible D match to TRBD1 (6 bases). This CDR3 is built from 15 residues. The germline V gene encodes CDR1 DFQATT and CDR2 SNEGSKA (reference sequence). Trimming took 3 bases from V and 0 from J, leaving 12 bases between them. Here the CDR3 DNA reads TGCAGTGCTAGTCCGGACAGTTATAGCAATCAGCCCCAGCATTTT. As protein: CSASPDSYSNQPQHF.

The rearrangement links TRBV7-9 to TRBJ1-5, with TRBD1 matching over 9 bases. After removal of 5 bases from V and 3 bases from J, the junction contained 2 bases not matched to a gene. This CDR3 is 14 amino acids long. Germline CDR1 SEHNR, CDR2 FQNEAQ (reference sequence). The CDR3 coding sequence is TGTGCCAGCAGCCGGACAGGGGACAATCAGCCCCAGCATTTT. Protein sequence: CASSRTGDNQPQHF. Supplemented by reference TRBV7-9 and TRBJ1-5, the full variable domain reads DTGVSQNPRHKITKRGQNVTFRCDPISEHNRLYWYRQTLGQGPEFLTYFQNEAQLEKSRLLSDRFSAERPKGSFSTLEIQRTEQGDSAMYLCASSRTGDNQPQHFGDGTRLSIL.

V is TRBV6-5 and J is TRBJ1-3; 8 bases fit TRBD1. The CDR3 covers 14 residues. Looked up from germline, CDR1 is MNHEY and CDR2 is SVGAGI. Losses at the gene ends were 6 bases for V and 4 bases for J; bases not matched to a gene: 5. CDR3 loop: CASSYGTGGNTIYF. CDR3 DNA sequence: TGTGCCAGCAGCTATGGGACAGGCGGAAACACCATATATTTT.

The chain uses TRBV11-2 and TRBJ2-7; D ambiguous. Germline V lookup: CDR1 SGHAT, CDR2 FQNNGV. This CDR3 comprises 14 residues. Trimming shortened V by 0 bases and J by 12 bases, and 18 bases separated the two germline ends. CDR3 in DNA: TGTGCCAGCAGCTTAGACTCCTCTAGTTCCACTCGGTACTTC. This encodes CASSLDSSSSTRYF.

The V gene is TRBV20-1, the J gene TRBJ2-7; the match to TRBD2 covers 12 bases. The CDR3 is 18 amino acids. Germline assignment: CDR1 DFQATT and CDR2 SNEGSKA (reference sequence). The trim removed 3 bases at V and 1 base at J, leaving 13 bases unmatched. The CDR3 DNA sequence: TGCAGTGCTAGTTCCCAACGACTAGCGGGAGATCGGTCCTACGAGCAGTACTTC. Amino acid sequence: CSASSQRLAGDRSYEQYF.

The rearrangement uses TRBV4-2 and TRBJ2-1, with TRBD2 matching 8 bases. The germline gives CDR1 LGHNA, CDR2 YNFKEQ. Unmatched junction bases numbered 2, after V lost 0 bases and J lost 4 bases. This CDR3 region has 15 residues. CDR3 region: CASSQDASGYNEQFF. The DNA for the CDR3 is TGTGCCAGCAGCCAAGATGCTAGCGGGTACAATGAGCAGTTCTTC.

The V gene is TRBV6-6, the J gene TRBJ2-2; D may be TRBD2 (5 bases). The CDR3 extends over 14 amino acids. Germline V gene sequence: CDR1 MNHNY, CDR2 SVGAGI (reference sequence). The V gene lost 2 bases and the J gene lost 4 bases, with 8 bases spanning the gap. The CDR3 here is CASSYRESTGELFF. CDR3 DNA: TGTGCCAGCAGTTACCGGGAATCCACCGGGGAGCTGTTTTTT.

This rearrangement joins TRBV20-1 to TRBJ2-7, with 8 nucleotides matching TRBD2. V dropped 3 bases and J dropped 6; count of bases not matched to a gene: 10. The CDR3 totals 14 residues. CDR1 is DFQATT, CDR2 SNEGSKA, per germline (reference sequence). The DNA of the CDR3 is TGCAGTGCTAGTGGAATCCGAGCGGGAGCCGAGCAGTACTTC. Amino acid sequence: CSASGIRAGAEQYF.

The V and J genes are TRBV18 and TRBJ1-2; D remains unclear. V was cut by 2 bases and J by 0 bases, with 4 bases left in between. This CDR3 spans 13 amino acids. Germline CDR1 and CDR2: KGHSH and LQKENI. CDR3 region: CASSPGANYGYTF. The CDR3 DNA sequence: TGTGCCAGCTCACCAGGAGCTAACTATGGCTACACCTTC.

The chain couples TRBV15 to TRBJ1-2; 7 bases are shared with TRBD1. J gave up 5 bases and V 1 base, and 7 bases lay outside the gene matches. CDR1 LNHNV and CDR2 YYDKDF come from the germline V gene (reference sequence). The CDR3 runs 15 residues. CDR3 nucleotides: TGTGCCACCAGCAGAGGTGGCAGGGGGAATTATGGCTACACCTTC. It specifies CATSRGGRGNYGYTF. The variable domain in full, with the rest retrieved from reference TRBV15 and TRBJ1-2, is DAMVIQNPRYQVTQFGKPVTLSCSQTLNHNVMYWYQQKSSQAPKLLFHYYDKDFNNEADTPDNFQSRRPNTSFCFLDIRSPGLGDTAMYLCATSRGGRGNYGYTFGSGTRLTVV.

The CDR3 DNA reads TGTGCCAGCAGTTACTCGGGACAGGGGACAGATACGCAGTATTTT. Its protein is CASSYSGQGTDTQYF. The chain is built from TRBV6-6 and TRBJ2-3; TRBD1 matches 10 bases. CDR1 is MNHNY and CDR2 is SVGAGI in the germline V gene (reference sequence). The CDR3 contains 15 residues. Trimming took 0 bases from V and 3 from J; bases not matched to a gene: 0.